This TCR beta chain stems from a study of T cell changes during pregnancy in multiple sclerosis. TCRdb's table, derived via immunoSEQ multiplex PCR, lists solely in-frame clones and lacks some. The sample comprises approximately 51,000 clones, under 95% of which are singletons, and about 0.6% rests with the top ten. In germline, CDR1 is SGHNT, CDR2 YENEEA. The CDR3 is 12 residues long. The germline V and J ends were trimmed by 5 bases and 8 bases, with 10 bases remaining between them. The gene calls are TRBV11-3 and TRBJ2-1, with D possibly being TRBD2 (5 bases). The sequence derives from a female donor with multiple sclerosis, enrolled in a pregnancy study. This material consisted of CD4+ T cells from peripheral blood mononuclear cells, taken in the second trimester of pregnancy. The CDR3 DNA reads TGTGCCAGCAGCCGACTGGGAGATGAGCAGTTCTTC. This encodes CASSRLGDEQFF.